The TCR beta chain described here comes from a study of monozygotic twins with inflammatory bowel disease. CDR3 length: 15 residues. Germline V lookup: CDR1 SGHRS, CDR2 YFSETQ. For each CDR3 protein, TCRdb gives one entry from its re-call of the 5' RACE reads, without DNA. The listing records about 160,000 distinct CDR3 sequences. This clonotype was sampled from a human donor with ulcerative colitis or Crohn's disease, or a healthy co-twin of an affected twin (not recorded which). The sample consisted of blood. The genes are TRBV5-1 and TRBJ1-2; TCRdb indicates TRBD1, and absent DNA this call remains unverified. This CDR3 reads CASSLDGWGNYGYTF.